The 28 T cell receptor beta chains given below trace back to one sample, sequenced in a study of cytomegalovirus exposure and HLA in healthy donors. The PCR used 60 Vbeta and 13 Jbeta primers. Repertoires were generated with immunoSEQ multiplex PCR, while TCRdb's copy carries only in-frame clones and drops some. The sample carries 150,000 to 200,000 clones, about 83% recorded once. Sequenced material: PBMCs. The origin of the receptors is a girl under 18 in good health and CMV-seropositive.

The chain uses TRBV14 and TRBJ1-1; D call uncertain. Per the germline V gene, CDR1 is SGHDN and CDR2 is FVKESK. The CDR3 loop spans 17 amino acids. The ends were cut back, 0 bases at V and 6 bases at J, with 20 bases in the middle. CDR3 nucleotides: TGTGCCAGCAGCCAAGATTGGACTCCGGGGAGACGGGCTGAAGCTTTCTTT. Amino acid sequence: CASSQDWTPGRRAEAFF.

DNA for the CDR3: TGTGCCAGCAGCCCCGGACGGGGGGGGTCTCTGGAGACCCAGTACTTC. This sequence encodes CASSPGRGGSLETQYF. V gene TRBV5-8 combines with J gene TRBJ2-5, with TRBD2 matching 8 bases. With V trimmed by 4 bases and J by 5 bases, 13 bases remained unmatched. The germline V gene encodes CDR1 SGHTS and CDR2 YDEGEE. The CDR3 totals 16 residues. Variable domain in full (rest from reference TRBV5-8 and TRBJ2-5): EAGVTQSPTHLIKTRGQQATLRCSPISGHTSVYWYQQALGLGLQFLLWYDEGEERNRGNFPPRFSGRQFPNYSSELNVNALELEDSALYLCASSPGRGGSLETQYFGPGTRLLVL.

The V gene is TRBV5-5, the J gene TRBJ2-7; D perhaps matches TRBD2 (5 bases). This CDR3 comprises 13 residues. Germline V gives CDR1 SGHKS, CDR2 YYEKEE (reference sequence). Trimming stripped 0 bases from V and 3 bases from J, with 7 bases between. The CDR3 region has the DNA TGTGCCAGCAGCTTGGTCGACTACTACGAGCAGTACTTC. Amino acid sequence: CASSLVDYYEQYF.

The chain combines TRBV19 with TRBJ2-3; TRBD2 matches 8 bases. V trimming: 3 bases; J trimming: 4 bases; junction bases outside the gene matches: 6. Germline V gives CDR1 LNHDA, CDR2 SQIVND (reference sequence). The CDR3 has 15 residues. DNA for the CDR3: TGTGCCAGTAGTATGTCAGCGGGGGCGGCAGATACGCAGTATTTT. Protein: CASSMSAGAADTQYF. Looking up the rest from reference TRBV19 and TRBJ2-3 gives the full variable domain: DGGITQSPKYLFRKEGQNVTLSCEQNLNHDAMYWYRQDPGQGLRLIYYSQIVNDFQKGDIAEGYSVSREKKESFPLTVTSAQKNPTAFYLCASSMSAGAADTQYFGPGTRLTVL.

The chain couples TRBV7-3 to TRBJ2-1; D ambiguous. This CDR3 comprises 15 residues. Per the germline V gene, CDR1 is SGHTA and CDR2 is FQGTGA. The germline V and J ends were trimmed by 3 bases and 0 bases, with 9 bases remaining between them. CDR3 DNA sequence: TGTGCCAGCAGCTTTCTCCTGAGCTCCTACAATGAGCAGTTCTTC. Translating gives CASSFLLSSYNEQFF. Full variable domain (remainder filled in from reference TRBV7-3 and TRBJ2-1): GAGVSQTPSNKVTEKGKYVELRCDPISGHTALYWYRQSLGQGPEFLIYFQGTGAADDSGLPNDRFFAVRPEGSVSTLKIQRTERGDSAVYLCASSFLLSSYNEQFFGPGTRLTVL.

This clone was picked up one time. The chain links TRBV30 to TRBJ2-5; 11 bases align to TRBD1. The CDR3 contains 14 residues. The V gene end was trimmed by 2 bases and the J gene end by 7 bases; junction bases not matched to a gene: 6. CDR1 is GTSNPN and CDR2 is SVGIG in the germline V gene (reference sequence). The CDR3 here is CAWSMGQGGRTQYF. CDR3 bases: TGTGCCTGGAGTATGGGACAGGGGGGACGGACCCAGTACTTC. The whole variable domain, filled in from reference TRBV30 and TRBJ2-5, reads SQTIHQWPATLVQPVGSPLSLECTVEGTSNPNLYWYRQAAGRGLQLLFYSVGIGQISSEVPQNLSASRPQDRQFILSSKKLLLSDSGFYLCAWSMGQGGRTQYFGPGTRLLVL.

The CDR3 spells CASSGMRLADSNEQFF. DNA of the CDR3: TGTGCCAGCAGTGGTATGCGACTAGCGGATAGCAATGAGCAGTTCTTC. The chain links TRBV2 to TRBJ2-1, with TRBD2 matching 9 bases. This CDR3 region has 16 residues. Germline V gene data show CDR1 as SNHLY and CDR2 as FYNNEI. After removal of 4 bases from V and 6 bases from J, the junction contained 10 bases not matched to a gene. The full variable domain, rest sourced from reference TRBV2 and TRBJ2-1, is EPEVTQTPSHQVTQMGQEVILRCVPISNHLYFYWYRQILGQKVEFLVSFYNNEISEKSEIFDDQFSVERPDGSNFTLKIRSTKLEDSAMYFCASSGMRLADSNEQFFGPGTRLTVL.

This rearrangement joins TRBV18 to TRBJ2-3; D uncertain. Germline values: CDR1 KGHSH, CDR2 LQKENI. V lost 2 bases and J lost 5, with 11 bases in between. The CDR3 is 14 residues long. The CDR3 here is CASSPTQSGDTQYF. CDR3 nucleotides: TGTGCCAGCTCACCAACACAGAGTGGAGATACGCAGTATTTT.

For this clone: Different DNA sequences within this sample yield the same CDR3. The rearrangement links TRBV19 to TRBJ1-5, with D uncertain. V lost 3 bases and J lost 2, with 8 bases in between. The germline CDR1 and CDR2 sequences are LNHDA and SQIVND (reference sequence). This CDR3 spans 14 amino acids. This CDR3 reads CASSMSGGNQPQHF. Here the CDR3 DNA reads TGTGCCAGTAGTATGAGCGGGGGCAATCAGCCCCAGCATTTT.

The chain employs TRBV6-5 and TRBJ1-2; 8 bases fit TRBD1. The CDR3 consists of 14 residues. V shed 4 bases, J shed 4 bases, and the junction held 5 bases outside the gene matches. Germline CDR1 MNHEY, CDR2 SVGAGI. The CDR3 nucleotides are TGTGCCAGCAGTTCGACAGGGGTGGCCTATGGCTACACCTTC. As protein: CASSSTGVAYGYTF.

The genes are TRBV19 and TRBJ2-3; D is possibly TRBD1 (5 bases). This CDR3 region has 14 residues. V lost 4 bases, J lost 4 bases, and 12 bases lay in between. Germline CDR1 reads LNHDA; CDR2 reads SQIVND (reference sequence). CDR3 amino acids: CASSNRQRADTQYF. In DNA, the CDR3 is TGTGCCAGTAGTAACCGACAGAGAGCAGATACGCAGTATTTT.

The chain has TRBV6-5 and TRBJ2-7, with D possibly matching TRBD2 (6 bases). The V gene's germline CDR1 is MNHEY and CDR2 SVGAGI. This CDR3 is built from 14 residues. V lost 6 bases and J lost 0, with 12 bases in between. The CDR3 DNA sequence: TGTGCCAGCAGACTCGCGGGATCCTCCTACGAGCAGTACTTC. This encodes CASRLAGSSYEQYF.

The chain employs TRBV6-7 and TRBJ2-3, with 9 bases aligning to TRBD1. TRBV6-7 is filed as an ORF, its function uncertain. This CDR3 is built from 18 residues. V was clipped by 4 bases and J by 4 bases; unmatched bases: 15. CDR3 DNA: TGTGCCAGCAGTTGCACACCAGGGACAGGGTTATACGCAGATACGCAGTATTTT. As protein: CASSCTPGTGLYADTQYF.

This clone was detected only once. The chain couples TRBV4-2 to TRBJ2-3; 13 nucleotides line up with TRBD2. CDR1 and CDR2 (germline): LGHNA, YNFKEQ. V lost 2 bases, J lost 5 bases, and 10 bases stayed unmatched. The CDR3 contains 18 residues. DNA of the CDR3: TGTGCCAGCAGCCAAACTAGCGGGGGGGCCTTGTCCGGAGATACGCAGTATTTT. Translating it yields CASSQTSGGALSGDTQYF.

This clone has just a few counts. The chain links TRBV29-1 to TRBJ1-1; 9 bases fit TRBD1. The CDR3 loop spans 14 amino acids. Germline CDR1 is SQVTM and CDR2 is ANQGSEA. Trimming cost V 5 bases and J 4 bases; bases outside gene matches: 8. The CDR3: CSVRDRVQGTEAFF. The CDR3 DNA sequence: TGCAGCGTTAGGGACAGGGTCCAGGGCACTGAAGCTTTCTTT.

This sequence joins TRBV12-5 and TRBJ1-1; TRBD1 aligns across 7 bases. The length of the CDR3 is 17 residues. Per germline, CDR1 LGHNT and CDR2 FRNRAP. V was clipped by 0 bases and J by 0 bases; unmatched bases: 7. The CDR3 nucleotides read TGTGCTAGTGGTTTGGTAATAACAGGGGCCGTGAACACTGAAGCTTTCTTT. It specifies CASGLVITGAVNTEAFF.

The chain joins TRBV9 to TRBJ1-1, with D perhaps matching TRBD1 (5 bases). The V end lost 3 bases, the J end lost 0 bases, and 9 bases lay between the germline ends. The germline V gene encodes CDR1 SGDLS and CDR2 YYNGEE. The CDR3 covers 14 residues. The CDR3 spells CASSAKDMNTEAFF. DNA for the CDR3: TGTGCCAGCAGCGCCAAGGACATGAACACTGAAGCTTTCTTT.

This clone was seen a few times. The rearrangement uses TRBV6-5 and TRBJ1-4; 9 bases are a match to TRBD1. Trimming took 6 bases from V and 8 from J; bases not matched to a gene: 10. The CDR3 runs to 15 residues. Germline lookup yields CDR1 MNHEY and CDR2 SVGAGI. The CDR3 nucleotides read TGTGCCAGCAGCTTTGACAGGGGGTCAGAAGAAAAACTGTTTTTT. Protein product: CASSFDRGSEEKLFF.

This chain joins TRBV7-2 and TRBJ1-1, with TRBD1 as a possible D gene (5 bases). The CDR3 extends over 13 amino acids. Per the germline V gene, CDR1 is SGHTA and CDR2 is FQGNSA. V was clipped by 8 bases and J by 4 bases, with 14 bases between them. CDR3 bases: TGTGCCAGCTCTCGGAGGGGTGGCACTGAAGCTTTCTTT. Translating gives CASSRRGGTEAFF.

This clone was seen only a few times. The V call is TRBV7-9, the J call TRBJ2-7; no clear D. The V end was cut by 4 bases, the J end by 6 bases, with 19 bases between. Germline-derived CDR1 and CDR2 are SEHNR and FQNEAQ (reference sequence). The CDR3 has 15 amino acids. CDR3 amino acids: CASSSLDSVGREQYF. CDR3 in DNA: TGTGCCAGCAGCTCCCTAGACTCCGTCGGTCGCGAGCAGTACTTC.

This clone was detected only once. V is TRBV5-1 and J is TRBJ1-1; the D gene is possibly TRBD1 (5 bases). The V and J ends lost 5 bases and 1 base respectively, with 15 bases between them. The CDR3 length is 15 residues. Germline V gene data show CDR1 as SGHRS and CDR2 as YFSETQ. CDR3 amino acids: CASRVVGGSNTEAFF. The CDR3 coding sequence is TGCGCCAGCAGGGTCGTGGGGGGTTCGAACACTGAAGCTTTCTTT.

This clone was recorded only once. The chain links TRBV18 to TRBJ1-2, with a weak D call TRBD1 (5 bases). There are 15 residues in the CDR3. CDR1 is KGHSH and CDR2 is LQKENI in the germline V gene. Trimming removed 2 bases from V and 4 bases from J, with 14 bases in between. The CDR3 bases are TGTGCCAGCTCACCAACCCCTCACGACAGCTATGGCTACACCTTC. Protein: CASSPTPHDSYGYTF. The full variable domain, its missing parts supplied by reference TRBV18 and TRBJ1-2, is NAGVMQNPRHLVRRRGQEARLRCSPMKGHSHVYWYRQLPEEGLKFMVYLQKENIIDESGMPKERFSAEFPKEGPSILRIQQVVRGDSAAYFCASSPTPHDSYGYTFGSGTRLTVV.

Comments on this clone: At the DNA level, this CDR3 is encoded by other sequences in the same sample as well. The gene calls are TRBV27 and TRBJ1-5; weak D call: TRBD1 (6 bases). Germline CDR1 is MNHEY and CDR2 is SMNVEV (reference sequence). Trimming pared 0 bases from V and 6 bases from J, leaving 9 bases between. The CDR3 covers 14 residues. CDR3 DNA: TGTGCCAGCAGTTTATCGAGGGGGTTTCAGCCCCAGCATTTT. It specifies CASSLSRGFQPQHF.

V gene TRBV6-5 combines with J gene TRBJ1-2, with D unclear. Trimming pared 5 bases from V and 5 bases from J, leaving 12 bases between. CDR3 size: 13 residues. Germline V gene sequence: CDR1 MNHEY, CDR2 SVGAGI. CDR3 residues: CASSPDDLYGYTF. The DNA for the CDR3 is TGTGCCAGCAGTCCCGATGACTTGTATGGCTACACCTTC.

The chain employs TRBV7-2 and TRBJ2-7; 12 bases fit TRBD1. The V gene end was trimmed by 5 bases and the J gene end by 3 bases; junction bases not matched to a gene: 8. This CDR3 is built from 16 residues. From germline, CDR1 is SGHTA and CDR2 FQGNSA. CDR3 loop: CASSLTRDRGLYEQYF. DNA of the CDR3: TGTGCCAGCAGCCTAACCCGGGACAGGGGGCTCTACGAGCAGTACTTC. The variable domain in full, completed from reference TRBV7-2 and TRBJ2-7, reads GAGVSQSPSNKVTEKGKDVELRCDPISGHTALYWYRQSLGQGLEFLIYFQGNSAPDKSGLPSDRFSAERTGGSVSTLTIQRTQQEDSAVYLCASSLTRDRGLYEQYFGPGTRLTVT.

J is TRBJ2-7 and V is TRBV29-1, with a possible D match to TRBD2 (6 bases). V lost 6 bases to trimming and J lost 1 base, with 16 bases between them. CDR1 and CDR2 (germline): SQVTM, ANQGSEA. The CDR3 contains 14 residues. This chain's CDR3 is CSVATSAGSYEQYF. The CDR3 coding sequence is TGCAGCGTCGCGACATCAGCGGGTTCCTACGAGCAGTACTTC.

The chain links TRBV5-1 to TRBJ2-7; 13 positions agree with TRBD2. Germline CDR1 is SGHRS and CDR2 is YFSETQ. V shed 3 bases, J shed 4 bases, and the junction held 4 bases outside the gene matches. This CDR3 has 15 residues. The CDR3 DNA reads as TGCGCCAGCAGCTGGACTAGCGGGGGAGAATACGAGCAGTACTTC. Translating gives CASSWTSGGEYEQYF.

Turning to this clone: The sample carries other DNA sequences with the same CDR3. This rearrangement joins TRBV27 to TRBJ1-1; D is undetermined. The CDR3 has 13 amino acids. V was cut by 2 bases and J by 1 base, with 5 bases left in between. Germline V lookup: CDR1 MNHEY, CDR2 SMNVEV (reference sequence). DNA for the CDR3: TGTGCCAGCAGTTTAAGACAGAACACTGAAGCTTTCTTT. Translating gives CASSLRQNTEAFF.